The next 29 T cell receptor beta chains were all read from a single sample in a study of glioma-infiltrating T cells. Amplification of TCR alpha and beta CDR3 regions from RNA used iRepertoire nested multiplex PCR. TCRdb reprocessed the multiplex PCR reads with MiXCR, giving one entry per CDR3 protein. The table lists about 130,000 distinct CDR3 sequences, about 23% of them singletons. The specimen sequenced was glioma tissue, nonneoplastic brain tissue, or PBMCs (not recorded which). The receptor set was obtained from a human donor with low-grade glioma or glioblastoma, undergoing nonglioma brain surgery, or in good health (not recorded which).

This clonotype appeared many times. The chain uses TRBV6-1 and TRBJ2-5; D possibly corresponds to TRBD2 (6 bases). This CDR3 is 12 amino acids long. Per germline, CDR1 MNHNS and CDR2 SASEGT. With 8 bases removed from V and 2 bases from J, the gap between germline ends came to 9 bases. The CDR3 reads CASGGNQETQYF. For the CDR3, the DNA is TGTGCCAGCGGGGGGAATCAAGAGACCCAGTACTTC.

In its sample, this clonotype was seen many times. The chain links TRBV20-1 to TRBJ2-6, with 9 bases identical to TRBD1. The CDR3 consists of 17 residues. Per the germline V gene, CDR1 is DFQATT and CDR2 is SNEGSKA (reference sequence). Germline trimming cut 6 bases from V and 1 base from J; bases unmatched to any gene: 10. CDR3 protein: CSAPGTGQFSGANVLTF. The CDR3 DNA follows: TGCAGTGCCCCCGGGACAGGGCAATTTTCTGGGGCCAACGTCCTGACTTTC.

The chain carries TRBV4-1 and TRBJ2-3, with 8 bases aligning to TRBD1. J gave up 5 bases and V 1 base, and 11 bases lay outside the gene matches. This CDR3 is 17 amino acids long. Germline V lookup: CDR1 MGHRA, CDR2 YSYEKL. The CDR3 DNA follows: TGCGCCAGCAGCCAAGTCGGCCCGGGACAGGCGATAGATACGCAGTATTTT. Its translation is CASSQVGPGQAIDTQYF.

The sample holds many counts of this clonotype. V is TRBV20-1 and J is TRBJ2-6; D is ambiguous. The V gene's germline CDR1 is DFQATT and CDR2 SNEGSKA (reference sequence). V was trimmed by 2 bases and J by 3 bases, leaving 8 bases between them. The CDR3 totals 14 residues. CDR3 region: CSARNLGGANVLTF. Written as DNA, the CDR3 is TGCAGTGCTAGAAATTTGGGTGGGGCCAACGTCCTGACTTTC.

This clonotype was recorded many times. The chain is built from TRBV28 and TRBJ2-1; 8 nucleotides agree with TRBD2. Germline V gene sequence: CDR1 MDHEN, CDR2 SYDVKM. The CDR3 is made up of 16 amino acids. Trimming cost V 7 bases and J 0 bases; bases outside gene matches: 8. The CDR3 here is CASTPIAGRSYNEQFF. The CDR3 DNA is TGTGCCAGCACCCCAATAGCGGGACGCTCCTACAATGAGCAGTTCTTC. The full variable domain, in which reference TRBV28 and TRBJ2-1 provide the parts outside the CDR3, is DVKVTQSSRYLVKRTGEKVFLECVQDMDHENMFWYRQDPGLGLRLIYFSYDVKMKEKGDIPEGYSVSREKKERFSLILESASTNQTSMYLCASTPIAGRSYNEQFFGPGTRLTVL.

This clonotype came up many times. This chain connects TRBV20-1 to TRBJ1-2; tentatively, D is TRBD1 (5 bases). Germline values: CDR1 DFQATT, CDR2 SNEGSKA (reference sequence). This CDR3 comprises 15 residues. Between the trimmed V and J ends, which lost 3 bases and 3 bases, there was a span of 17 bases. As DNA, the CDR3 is TGCAGTGCTAGTCCCGCGGGGGGGAGGGACTATGGCTACACCTTC. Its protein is CSASPAGGRDYGYTF.

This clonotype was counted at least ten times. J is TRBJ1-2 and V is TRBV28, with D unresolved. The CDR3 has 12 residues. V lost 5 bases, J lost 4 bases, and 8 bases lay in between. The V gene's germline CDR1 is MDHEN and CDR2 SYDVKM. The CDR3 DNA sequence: TGTGCCAGCAGTCAGGCCGTCTATGGCTACACCTTC. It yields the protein CASSQAVYGYTF.

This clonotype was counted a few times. The CDR3 sequence: CASSPLIVAGDEQFF. The CDR3 bases are TGTGCCAGCAGCCCACTGATAGTAGCGGGAGATGAGCAGTTCTTC. This chain uses TRBV7-9 with TRBJ2-1; 9 nucleotides align to TRBD2. J gave up 8 bases and V 5 bases, and 10 bases lay outside the gene matches. This CDR3 has 15 amino acids. The V gene's germline CDR1 is SEHNR and CDR2 FQNEAQ (reference sequence).

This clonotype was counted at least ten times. In DNA, the CDR3 is TGTGCCAGCAGCTTATCAGGGGTCAGCTACCAAGAGACCCAGTACTTC. Translated: CASSLSGVSYQETQYF. This chain connects TRBV7-8 to TRBJ2-5; D is possibly TRBD1 (6 bases). The CDR3 is made up of 16 amino acids. Per the germline V gene, CDR1 is SGHVS and CDR2 is FQNEAQ. V was pared by 2 bases and J by 0 bases, with 13 bases between. Full variable domain (rest looked up from reference TRBV7-8 and TRBJ2-5): GAGVSQSPRYKVAKRGQDVALRCDPISGHVSLFWYQQALGQGPEFLTYFQNEAQLDKSGLPSDRFFAERPEGSVSTLKIQRTQQEDSAVYLCASSLSGVSYQETQYFGPGTRLLVL.

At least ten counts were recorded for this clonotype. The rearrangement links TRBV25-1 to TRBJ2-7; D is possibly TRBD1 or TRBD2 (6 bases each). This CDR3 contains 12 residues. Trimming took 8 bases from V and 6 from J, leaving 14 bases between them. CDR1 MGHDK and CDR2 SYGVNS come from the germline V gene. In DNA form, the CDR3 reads TGTGCCAGCGGCGGGACACACGGCGAGCAGTACTTC. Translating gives CASGGTHGEQYF.

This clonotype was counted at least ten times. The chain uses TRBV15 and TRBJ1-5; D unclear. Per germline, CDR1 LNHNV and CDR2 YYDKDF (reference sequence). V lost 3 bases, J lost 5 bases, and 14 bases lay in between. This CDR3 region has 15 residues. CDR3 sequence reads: CATSRALEWDQPQHF. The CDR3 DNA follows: TGTGCCACCAGCAGGGCTTTGGAGTGGGATCAGCCCCAGCATTTT.

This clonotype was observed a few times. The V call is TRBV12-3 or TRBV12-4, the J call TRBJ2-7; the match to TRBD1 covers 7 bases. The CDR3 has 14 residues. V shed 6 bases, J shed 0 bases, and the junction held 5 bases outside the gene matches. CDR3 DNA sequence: TGTGCCAGCAGACAGACAGGGAGCTCCTACGAGCAGTACTTC. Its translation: CASRQTGSSYEQYF.

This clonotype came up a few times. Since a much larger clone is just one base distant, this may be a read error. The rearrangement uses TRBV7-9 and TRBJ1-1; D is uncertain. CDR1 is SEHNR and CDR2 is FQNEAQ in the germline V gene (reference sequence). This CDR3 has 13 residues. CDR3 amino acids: CASSSSSNIEAFF. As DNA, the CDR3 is TGTGCCAGCAGCTCCAGCAGCAACATTGAAGCTTTCTTT.

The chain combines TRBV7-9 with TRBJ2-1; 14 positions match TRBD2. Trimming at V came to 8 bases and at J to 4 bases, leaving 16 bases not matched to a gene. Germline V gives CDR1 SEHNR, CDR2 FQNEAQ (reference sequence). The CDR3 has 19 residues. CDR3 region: CASRRGTSGSSTPYNEQFF. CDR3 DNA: TGTGCCAGCCGTAGGGGGACTAGCGGGAGCAGTACACCGTACAATGAGCAGTTCTTC.

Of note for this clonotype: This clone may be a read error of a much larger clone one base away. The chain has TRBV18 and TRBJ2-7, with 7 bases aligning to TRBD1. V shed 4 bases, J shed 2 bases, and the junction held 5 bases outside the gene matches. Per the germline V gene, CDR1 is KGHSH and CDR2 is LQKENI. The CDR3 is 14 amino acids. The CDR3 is CASSQQGYTYEQYF. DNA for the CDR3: TGTGCCAGCTCACAACAGGGGTACACCTACGAGCAGTACTTC. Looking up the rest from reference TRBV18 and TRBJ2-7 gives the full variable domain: NAGVMQNPRHLVRRRGQEARLRCSPMKGHSHVYWYRQLPEEGLKFMVYLQKENIIDESGMPKERFSAEFPKEGPSILRIQQVVRGDSAAYFCASSQQGYTYEQYFGPGTRLTVT.

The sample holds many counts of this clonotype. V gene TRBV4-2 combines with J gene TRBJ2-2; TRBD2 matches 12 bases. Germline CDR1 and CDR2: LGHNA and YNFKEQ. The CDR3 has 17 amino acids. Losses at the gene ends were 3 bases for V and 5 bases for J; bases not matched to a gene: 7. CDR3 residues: CASSHSLGLAGTGELFF. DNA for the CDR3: TGTGCCAGCAGCCACTCCCTTGGACTAGCGGGAACCGGGGAGCTGTTTTTT.

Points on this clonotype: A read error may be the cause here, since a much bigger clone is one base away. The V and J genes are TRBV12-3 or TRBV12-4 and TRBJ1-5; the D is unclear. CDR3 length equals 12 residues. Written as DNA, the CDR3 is TGTGCCAGCAGAAACAGCAATCGGCCCCAGCATTTT. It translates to CASRNSNRPQHF.

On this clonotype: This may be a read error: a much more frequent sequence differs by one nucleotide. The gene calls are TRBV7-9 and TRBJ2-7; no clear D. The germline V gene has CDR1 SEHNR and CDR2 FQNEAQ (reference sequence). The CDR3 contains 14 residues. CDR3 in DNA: TGTGCCAGCAGCTACCGACGGCAATCCTACGAGCAGCACTTC. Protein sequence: CASSYRRQSYEQHF.

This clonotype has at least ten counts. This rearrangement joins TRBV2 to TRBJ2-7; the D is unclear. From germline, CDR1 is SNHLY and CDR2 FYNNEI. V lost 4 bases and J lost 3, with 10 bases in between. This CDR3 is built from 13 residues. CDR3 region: CASSVAESYEQYF. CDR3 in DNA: TGTGCCAGCAGTGTTGCGGAAAGCTACGAGCAGTACTTC. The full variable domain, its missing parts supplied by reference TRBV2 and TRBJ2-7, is EPEVTQTPSHQVTQMGQEVILRCVPISNHLYFYWYRQILGQKVEFLVSFYNNEISEKSEIFDDQFSVERPDGSNFTLKIRSTKLEDSAMYFCASSVAESYEQYFGPGTRLTVT.

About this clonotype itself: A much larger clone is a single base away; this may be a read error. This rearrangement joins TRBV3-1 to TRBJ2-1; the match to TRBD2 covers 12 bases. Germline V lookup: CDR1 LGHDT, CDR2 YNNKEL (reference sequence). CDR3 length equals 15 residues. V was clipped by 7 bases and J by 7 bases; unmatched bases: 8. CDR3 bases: TGTGCCAGCACCCCGACTAGCGGGAGTGGGAATGAGCAGTTCTTC. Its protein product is CASTPTSGSGNEQFF.

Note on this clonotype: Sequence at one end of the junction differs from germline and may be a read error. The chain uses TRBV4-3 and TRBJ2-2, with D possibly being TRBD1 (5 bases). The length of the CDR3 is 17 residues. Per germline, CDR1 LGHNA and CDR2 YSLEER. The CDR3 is CASSKDSTAVSTGELFF. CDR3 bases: TGCGCCAGCAGCAAAGACAGCACGGCAGTGAGCACCGGGGAGCTGTTTTTT.

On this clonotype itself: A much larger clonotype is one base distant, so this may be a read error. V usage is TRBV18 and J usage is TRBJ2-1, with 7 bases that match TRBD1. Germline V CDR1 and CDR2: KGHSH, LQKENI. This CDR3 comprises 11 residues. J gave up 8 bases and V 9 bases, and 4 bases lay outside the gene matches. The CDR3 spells CARSQGDEQFF. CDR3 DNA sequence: TGTGCCAGGTCCCAGGGGGATGAGCAGTTCTTC.

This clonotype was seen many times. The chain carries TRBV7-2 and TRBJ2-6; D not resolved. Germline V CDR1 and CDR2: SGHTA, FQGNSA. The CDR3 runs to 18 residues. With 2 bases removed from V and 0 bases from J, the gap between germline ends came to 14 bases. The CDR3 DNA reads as TGTGCCAGCAGCTTATTTTTCCTTCCCGACTCTGGGGCCAACGTCCTGACTTTC. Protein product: CASSLFFLPDSGANVLTF.

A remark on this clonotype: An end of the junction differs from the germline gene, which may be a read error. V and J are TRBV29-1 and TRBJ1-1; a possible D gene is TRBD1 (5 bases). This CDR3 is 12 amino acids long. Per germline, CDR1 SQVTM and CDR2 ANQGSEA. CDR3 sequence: CSAPQGDTESFF. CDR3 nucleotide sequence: TGCAGCGCCCCGCAGGGAGACACTGAATCTTTCTTT.

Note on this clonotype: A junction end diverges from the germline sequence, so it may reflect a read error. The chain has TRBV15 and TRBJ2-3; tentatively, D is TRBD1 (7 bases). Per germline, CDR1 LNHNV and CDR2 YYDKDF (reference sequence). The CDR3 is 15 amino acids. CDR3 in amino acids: CASSLAGGPTDTQYF. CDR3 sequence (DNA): TGTGCCAGCAGCTTAGCAGGGGGGCCCACAGATACGCAGTATTTT. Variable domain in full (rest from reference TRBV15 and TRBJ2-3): DAMVIQNPRYQVTQFGKPVTLSCSQTLNHNVMYWYQQKSSQAPKLLFHYYDKDFNNEADTPDNFQSRRPNTSFCFLDIRSPGLGDTAMYLCASSLAGGPTDTQYFGPGTRLTVL.

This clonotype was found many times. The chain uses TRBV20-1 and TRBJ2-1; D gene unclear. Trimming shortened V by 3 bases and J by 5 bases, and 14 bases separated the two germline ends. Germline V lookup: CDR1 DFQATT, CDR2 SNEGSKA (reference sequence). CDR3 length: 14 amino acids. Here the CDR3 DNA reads TGCAGTGCTAGTAATACTCGAGGTGACAATGAGCAGTTCTTC. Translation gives CSASNTRGDNEQFF.

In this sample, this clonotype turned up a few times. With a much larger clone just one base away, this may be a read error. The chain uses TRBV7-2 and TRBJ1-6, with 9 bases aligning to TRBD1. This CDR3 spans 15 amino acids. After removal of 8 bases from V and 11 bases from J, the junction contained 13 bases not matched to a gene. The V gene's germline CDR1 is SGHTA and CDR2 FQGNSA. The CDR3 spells CASRPHGTGRAPLHF. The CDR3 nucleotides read TGTGCCAGCCGCCCACACGGGACAGGGAGGGCACCCCTCCACTTT.

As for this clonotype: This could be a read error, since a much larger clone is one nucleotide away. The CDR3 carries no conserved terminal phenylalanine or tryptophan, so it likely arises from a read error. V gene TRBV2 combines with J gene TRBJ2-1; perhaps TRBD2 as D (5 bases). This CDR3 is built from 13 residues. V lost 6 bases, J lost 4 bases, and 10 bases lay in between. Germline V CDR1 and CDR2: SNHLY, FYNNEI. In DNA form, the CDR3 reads TGTGCCAGCAGGTCACTAGTGTACAATGAGCAGTTCCTC. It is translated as CASRSLVYNEQFL.

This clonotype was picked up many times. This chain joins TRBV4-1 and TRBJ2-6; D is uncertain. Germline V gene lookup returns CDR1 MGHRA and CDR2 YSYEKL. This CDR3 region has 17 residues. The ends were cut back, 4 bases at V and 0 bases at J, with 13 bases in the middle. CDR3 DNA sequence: TGCGCCAGCAGCCGCCTAATGGGCCGCTCTGGGGCCAACGTCCTGACTTTC. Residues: CASSRLMGRSGANVLTF.